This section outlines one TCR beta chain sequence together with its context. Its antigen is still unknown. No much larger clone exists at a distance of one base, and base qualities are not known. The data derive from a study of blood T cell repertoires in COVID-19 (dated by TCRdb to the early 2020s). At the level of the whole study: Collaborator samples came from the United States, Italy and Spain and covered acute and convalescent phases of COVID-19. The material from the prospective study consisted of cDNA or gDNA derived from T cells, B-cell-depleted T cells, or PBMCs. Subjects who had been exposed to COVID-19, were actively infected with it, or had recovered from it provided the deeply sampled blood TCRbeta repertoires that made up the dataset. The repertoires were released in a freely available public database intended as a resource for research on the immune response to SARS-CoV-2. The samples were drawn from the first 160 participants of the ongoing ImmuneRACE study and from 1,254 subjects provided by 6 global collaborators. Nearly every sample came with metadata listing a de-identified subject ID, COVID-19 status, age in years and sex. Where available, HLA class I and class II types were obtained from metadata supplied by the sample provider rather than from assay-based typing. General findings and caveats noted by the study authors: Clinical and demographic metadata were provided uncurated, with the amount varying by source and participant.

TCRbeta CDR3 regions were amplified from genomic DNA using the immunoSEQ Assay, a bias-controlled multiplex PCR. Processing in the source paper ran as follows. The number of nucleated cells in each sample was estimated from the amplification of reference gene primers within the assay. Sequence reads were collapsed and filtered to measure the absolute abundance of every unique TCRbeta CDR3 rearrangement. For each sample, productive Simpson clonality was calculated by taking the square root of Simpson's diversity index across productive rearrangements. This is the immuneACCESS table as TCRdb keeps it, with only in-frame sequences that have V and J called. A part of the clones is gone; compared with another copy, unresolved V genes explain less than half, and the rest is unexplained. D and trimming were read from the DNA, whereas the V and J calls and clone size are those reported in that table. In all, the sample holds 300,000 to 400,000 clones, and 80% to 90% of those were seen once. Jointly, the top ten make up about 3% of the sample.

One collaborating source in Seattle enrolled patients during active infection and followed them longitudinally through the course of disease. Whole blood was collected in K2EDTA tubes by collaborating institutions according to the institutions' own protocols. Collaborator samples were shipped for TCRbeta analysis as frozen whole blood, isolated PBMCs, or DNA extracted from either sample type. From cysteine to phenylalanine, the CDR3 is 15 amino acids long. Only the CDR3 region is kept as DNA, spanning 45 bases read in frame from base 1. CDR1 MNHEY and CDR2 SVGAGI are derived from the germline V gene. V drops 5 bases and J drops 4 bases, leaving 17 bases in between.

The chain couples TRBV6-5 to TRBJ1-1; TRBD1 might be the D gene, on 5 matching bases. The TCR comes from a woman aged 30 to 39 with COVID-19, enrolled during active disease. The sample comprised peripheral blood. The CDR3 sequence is CASSRETGSVTEAFF. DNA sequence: TGTGCCAGCAGTAGAGAAACAGGCTCGGTCACTGAAGCTTTCTTT.